Listed below are T cell receptor beta chains from one sample, sequenced in a study of cytomegalovirus exposure and HLA in healthy donors. Only in-frame clones appear in the TCRdb table, and some are missing; sequencing was by immunoSEQ multiplex PCR. The top ten clones hold more than 6.5% of a sample with over 100,000 clones, more than 60% of them seen once. The sample comprised PBMCs. These receptor sequences come from a woman aged 40 to 50 in good health and CMV-seropositive. CDR3s include the opening cysteine and the closing phenylalanine or tryptophan. The D gene is left open where the match is weak. Clone size is stated in some rows and not others, as once, few, many or a class when expanded.

abundance: .
d_gene: .
j_gene: TRBJ2-5
v_gene: TRBV19
CDR3nt: TGTGCCAGTAGTATAGGGACAGAGGAGACCCAGTACTTC
CDR3aa: CASSIGTEETQYF

abundance: .
d_gene: .
j_gene: TRBJ2-3
v_gene: TRBV19
CDR3nt: TGTGCCAGTAGTTTTCGGTCCGATGTCGATACGCAGTATTTT
CDR3aa: CASSFRSDVDTQYF

abundance: .
d_gene: TRBD2
j_gene: TRBJ2-5
v_gene: TRBV5-1
CDR3nt: TGCGCCAGCAGGAATAGCGGGAGGGCAGAGACCCAGTACTTC
CDR3aa: CASRNSGRAETQYF

abundance: .
d_gene: TRBD2
j_gene: TRBJ2-3
v_gene: TRBV28
CDR3nt: TGTGCCAGCGGGCGGACTAGCGGGAGGGTCTCAGATACGCAGTATTTT
CDR3aa: CASGRTSGRVSDTQYF

abundance: once
d_gene: .
j_gene: TRBJ1-5
v_gene: TRBV19
CDR3nt: TGTGCCAGTAGTATATCCGGGGGAGAGGCCTATAGCAATCAGCCCCAGCATTTT
CDR3aa: CASSISGGEAYSNQPQHF

abundance: once
d_gene: TRBD2
j_gene: TRBJ2-5
v_gene: TRBV4-1
CDR3nt: TGCGCCAGCAGCCAAGAAGGACACGGGGGGGAGACCCAGTACTTC
CDR3aa: CASSQEGHGGETQYF

abundance: .
d_gene: TRBD1
j_gene: TRBJ1-4
v_gene: TRBV2
CDR3nt: TGTGCCAGCGGGCCCGGACAGGGTGAAAAACTGTTTTTT
CDR3aa: CASGPGQGEKLFF

abundance: .
d_gene: TRBD2
j_gene: TRBJ2-1
v_gene: TRBV5-4
CDR3nt: TGTGCCAGCAGCTTGTCGGGGGCTGGAGGACTAGCGGGCAAGAATGAGCAGTTCTTC
CDR3aa: CASSLSGAGGLAGKNEQFF

abundance: .
d_gene: TRBD1
j_gene: TRBJ1-1
v_gene: TRBV6-5
CDR3nt: TGTGCCAGCAGTCACCGACGGACAGGGGGCACTGAAGCTTTCTTT
CDR3aa: CASSHRRTGGTEAFF

abundance: .
d_gene: TRBD1
j_gene: TRBJ1-2
v_gene: TRBV2
CDR3nt: TGTGCCAGCAGTGGGACAGGGGCCCTCTATGGCTACACCTTC
CDR3aa: CASSGTGALYGYTF

abundance: .
d_gene: .
j_gene: TRBJ2-7
v_gene: TRBV7-9
CDR3nt: TGTGCCAGCAGCTTAATTCCGGGGACCTACGAGCAGTACTTC
CDR3aa: CASSLIPGTYEQYF

abundance: .
d_gene: .
j_gene: TRBJ2-3
v_gene: TRBV9
CDR3nt: TGTGCCAGCAGCGTAAGGGGGGGGGACTCCACAGATACGCAGTATTTT
CDR3aa: CASSVRGGDSTDTQYF

abundance: .
d_gene: TRBD2
j_gene: TRBJ2-1
v_gene: TRBV6-5
CDR3nt: TGTGCCAGCAGTTACATGAGCGGGGGTTTCGATGAGCAGTTCTTC
CDR3aa: CASSYMSGGFDEQFF

abundance: few
d_gene: .
j_gene: TRBJ1-5
v_gene: TRBV11-2
CDR3nt: TGTGCCAGCAGCTCGCTACGGGGTGGAAGCAATCAGCCCCAGCATTTT
CDR3aa: CASSSLRGGSNQPQHF

abundance: .
d_gene: .
j_gene: TRBJ2-1
v_gene: TRBV5-1
CDR3nt: TGCGCCAGCATGGAGGGCTCCTACAATGAGCAGTTCTTC
CDR3aa: CASMEGSYNEQFF

abundance: .
d_gene: TRBD2
j_gene: TRBJ2-3
v_gene: TRBV19
CDR3nt: TGTGCCAGTAGGGCAGCGGGACTGGCAGGATATACGCAGTATTTT
CDR3aa: CASRAAGLAGYTQYF

abundance: .
d_gene: .
j_gene: TRBJ2-5
v_gene: TRBV5-1
CDR3nt: TGCGCCAGCAGCTCCGGACAGCTCCAAGAGACCCAGTACTTC
CDR3aa: CASSSGQLQETQYF

abundance: once
d_gene: TRBD1
j_gene: TRBJ2-5
v_gene: TRBV5-1
CDR3nt: TGCGCCAGCAGCTTTACAGGGGGCGCGGGGGAGACCCAGTACTTC
CDR3aa: CASSFTGGAGETQYF

abundance: few
d_gene: .
j_gene: TRBJ1-3
v_gene: TRBV5-7
CDR3nt: TGTGCCAGCAGCGCTCCAACCGGGACATACTACTCTGGAAACACCATATATTTT
CDR3aa: CASSAPTGTYYSGNTIYF

abundance: .
d_gene: .
j_gene: TRBJ2-6
v_gene: TRBV5-1
CDR3nt: TGCGCCAGCAGCCCGCGGCCTGCCGGGGCCAACGTCCTGACTTTC
CDR3aa: CASSPRPAGANVLTF

abundance: .
d_gene: TRBD1
j_gene: TRBJ1-3
v_gene: TRBV27
CDR3nt: TGTGCCAGCAGTTTCCACCCTCCGACAGGGGAAACCCCCATATATTTT
CDR3aa: CASSFHPPTGETPIYF

abundance: once
d_gene: TRBD2
j_gene: TRBJ2-7
v_gene: TRBV7-8
CDR3nt: TGTGCCAGCAGCCCCGGACTAGCGGGAGGCCACGAGCAGTACTTC
CDR3aa: CASSPGLAGGHEQYF

abundance: .
d_gene: TRBD2
j_gene: TRBJ2-7
v_gene: TRBV18
CDR3nt: TGTGCCAGCTCATCGACTAGCGGGAGCTACGAGCAGTACTTC
CDR3aa: CASSSTSGSYEQYF

abundance: .
d_gene: TRBD2
j_gene: TRBJ2-1
v_gene: TRBV5-8
CDR3nt: TGTGCCAGCAGCCCTAGGAGCGGGGCCTACAATGAGCAGTTCTTC
CDR3aa: CASSPRSGAYNEQFF

abundance: few
d_gene: TRBD2
j_gene: TRBJ2-3
v_gene: TRBV6-5
CDR3nt: TGTGCCAGCAGACTACTAGCGGGAGTTGTAGATACGCAGTATTTT
CDR3aa: CASRLLAGVVDTQYF

abundance: .
d_gene: TRBD2
j_gene: TRBJ2-2
v_gene: TRBV18
CDR3nt: TGTGCCAGCTCACCAATAGCGGGAGGTCAAGCCGGGGAGCTGTTTTTT
CDR3aa: CASSPIAGGQAGELFF

abundance: .
d_gene: .
j_gene: TRBJ1-5
v_gene: TRBV28
CDR3nt: TGTGCCAGCAGTTTAAGAGGGTTCCATCAGCCCCAGCATTTT
CDR3aa: CASSLRGFHQPQHF

abundance: few
d_gene: TRBD1
j_gene: TRBJ1-6
v_gene: TRBV5-1
CDR3nt: TGCGCCAGCAGCTTGGTCGAAGGGGGCAATTCACCCCTCCACTTT
CDR3aa: CASSLVEGGNSPLHF

abundance: .
d_gene: .
j_gene: TRBJ2-7
v_gene: TRBV30
CDR3nt: TGTGCCTGGACCCAGGGTGTAACCTACGAGCAGTACTTC
CDR3aa: CAWTQGVTYEQYF

abundance: .
d_gene: .
j_gene: TRBJ2-7
v_gene: TRBV7-9
CDR3nt: TGTGCCAGCAGCCAAACAAGGACATTTTCCTACGAGCAGTACTTC
CDR3aa: CASSQTRTFSYEQYF

abundance: .
d_gene: TRBD1
j_gene: TRBJ2-2
v_gene: TRBV30
CDR3nt: TGTGCCTGGAGTGTTACCCGGACAGGGGGGAACACCGGGGAGCTGTTTTTT
CDR3aa: CAWSVTRTGGNTGELFF

abundance: once
d_gene: .
j_gene: TRBJ2-7
v_gene: TRBV4-1
CDR3nt: TGCGCCAGCAGCCAAGATCAGACGGACACTACGTTCTCCTACGAGCAGTACTTC
CDR3aa: CASSQDQTDTTFSYEQYF

abundance: .
d_gene: TRBD2
j_gene: TRBJ2-2
v_gene: TRBV5-4
CDR3nt: TGTGCCAGCAGCCCCACCAGCGGGAGGGCCGAGGAGCTGTTTTTT
CDR3aa: CASSPTSGRAEELFF

abundance: .
d_gene: TRBD1
j_gene: TRBJ2-5
v_gene: TRBV28
CDR3nt: TGTGCCAGCACGGAAGGACAGGCGGGTGGGGAGACCCAGTACTTC
CDR3aa: CASTEGQAGGETQYF

abundance: many
d_gene: .
j_gene: TRBJ2-1
v_gene: TRBV7-9
CDR3nt: TGTGCCAGCAGCCTACAGGGTCAGACGCACAATGAGCAGTTCTTC
CDR3aa: CASSLQGQTHNEQFF

abundance: .
d_gene: TRBD1
j_gene: TRBJ2-5
v_gene: TRBV7-6
CDR3nt: TGTGCCAGCAGCTTAAACAGGGGAGAGACCCAGTACTTC
CDR3aa: CASSLNRGETQYF

abundance: few
d_gene: .
j_gene: TRBJ1-2
v_gene: TRBV7-3
CDR3nt: TGTGCCAGCAGCCCAAGGCCAGGGTTGGCCTATGGCTACACCTTC
CDR3aa: CASSPRPGLAYGYTF

abundance: .
d_gene: .
j_gene: TRBJ1-4
v_gene: TRBV19
CDR3nt: TGTGCCAGTAGTCCGCAGGGGAGCGCCGAAAAACTGTTTTTT
CDR3aa: CASSPQGSAEKLFF

abundance: .
d_gene: .
j_gene: TRBJ2-7
v_gene: TRBV29-1
CDR3nt: TGCAGCGTTGAATATAAGCCTGGGCACGAGCAGTACTTC
CDR3aa: CSVEYKPGHEQYF

abundance: .
d_gene: TRBD1
j_gene: TRBJ1-1
v_gene: TRBV7-9
CDR3nt: TGTGCCAGCAGCCAGGGACAGGGAACTGAAGCTTTCTTT
CDR3aa: CASSQGQGTEAFF

abundance: .
d_gene: .
j_gene: TRBJ1-3
v_gene: TRBV7-8
CDR3nt: TGTGCCAGCAGCTTAGTTAACAGCTTCTCTGGAAACACCATATATTTT
CDR3aa: CASSLVNSFSGNTIYF

abundance: .
d_gene: .
j_gene: TRBJ2-7
v_gene: TRBV28
CDR3nt: TGTGCCAGCAGTGACTCTTGGACAGCCTACGAGCAGTACTTC
CDR3aa: CASSDSWTAYEQYF

abundance: few
d_gene: TRBD1
j_gene: TRBJ1-2
v_gene: TRBV6-5
CDR3nt: TGTGCCAGCAGTCGACAGGGAGAGGATGGCTACACCTTC
CDR3aa: CASSRQGEDGYTF

abundance: .
d_gene: .
j_gene: TRBJ1-4
v_gene: TRBV28
CDR3nt: TGTGCCAGCAGTTTGGGGCAGTCTGCAACTAATGAAAAACTGTTTTTT
CDR3aa: CASSLGQSATNEKLFF

abundance: few
d_gene: TRBD2
j_gene: TRBJ2-7
v_gene: TRBV6-6
CDR3nt: TGTGCCAGCTCGGGGCGGGGGGCACCCGCATTGTACGAGCAGTACTTC
CDR3aa: CASSGRGAPALYEQYF

abundance: .
d_gene: TRBD1
j_gene: TRBJ1-1
v_gene: TRBV19
CDR3nt: TGTGCCAGTAGTACCCCTCGGGAGACAGGGGTGGCCACTGAAGCTTTCTTT
CDR3aa: CASSTPRETGVATEAFF

abundance: .
d_gene: TRBD2
j_gene: TRBJ2-7
v_gene: TRBV4-1
CDR3nt: TGCGCCAGCAGCCAAGATCTTTCGACTAGCGGGTTCTCCTACGAGCAGTACTTC
CDR3aa: CASSQDLSTSGFSYEQYF

abundance: few
d_gene: TRBD2
j_gene: TRBJ2-1
v_gene: TRBV7-8
CDR3nt: TGTGCCAGCAGCTTAGGGACTAGCGGGAATGAGCAGTTCTTC
CDR3aa: CASSLGTSGNEQFF

abundance: .
d_gene: .
j_gene: TRBJ2-5
v_gene: TRBV19
CDR3nt: TGTGCCAGTAGTATAGATATCCGGGGTAGTACGTACCAAGAGACCCAGTACTTC
CDR3aa: CASSIDIRGSTYQETQYF

abundance: .
d_gene: TRBD1
j_gene: TRBJ2-1
v_gene: TRBV9
CDR3nt: TGTGCCAGCAGCCAACAGGGGGTCCTCTACAATGAGCAGTTCTTC
CDR3aa: CASSQQGVLYNEQFF

abundance: .
d_gene: .
j_gene: TRBJ2-1
v_gene: TRBV19
CDR3nt: TGTGCCAGTAGTATTACGGGGACTTACAATGAGCAGTTCTTC
CDR3aa: CASSITGTYNEQFF